This TCR beta chain is drawn from a study of cytomegalovirus exposure and HLA in healthy donors. Study-level points and caveats: High specificity and sensitivity for cytomegalovirus status were reported for the classifier. In the roughly 120 validation repertoires, approximately 93% of cluster scores exceeded 0, per a later analysis. Rarity held for most TCR sequences, but there were some public TCRs that occurred in many donors.

Germline lookup yields CDR1 SGHTA and CDR2 FQGNSA. The J segment lost 4 bases and the V segment lost 6 bases, leaving 8 bases of the junction unmatched. The CDR3 has 15 residues. Note on this clone: Its antigen is not known.

TCRdb's copy holds only in-frame clones and misses some; the assay was immunoSEQ multiplex PCR. This table holds 120,000 to 150,000 clones, 80% to 90% found once. Sample: PBMCs. This chain uses TRBV7-2 with TRBJ2-1; 8 bases are shared with TRBD2. This TCR was sampled from a woman aged 25-40 years in good health and CMV-seronegative. CDR3 in amino acids: CASRVGRGVYNEQFF. CDR3 DNA sequence: TGTGCCAGCAGGGTGGGGCGGGGGGTGTACAATGAGCAGTTCTTC.